The sequence of this T cell receptor (beta chain) was determined in a study of OX40 agonist ivuxolimab in advanced cancers. After removal of 4 bases from V and 8 bases from J, the junction contained 11 bases not matched to a gene. This CDR3 spans 15 amino acids. CDR1 is SGDLS and CDR2 is YYNGEE in the germline V gene. The assay was immunoSEQ multiplex PCR, and TCRdb's table has in-frame clones only and misses some. This table holds approximately 63,000 clones, 85% to 90% found once. The chain couples TRBV9 to TRBJ2-1, with 8 bases identical to TRBD2. The specimen comprised CD4+ or CD8+ T cells sorted from blood, sampled in a trial of the OX40 agonist ivuxolimab. The source is an adult with an advanced solid tumor such as melanoma, head and neck, liver or kidney cancer. The CDR3 coding sequence is TGTGCCAGCAGCCCTTCAGCGGGGGTAAGCGATGAGCAGTTCTTC. Its translation: CASSPSAGVSDEQFF.